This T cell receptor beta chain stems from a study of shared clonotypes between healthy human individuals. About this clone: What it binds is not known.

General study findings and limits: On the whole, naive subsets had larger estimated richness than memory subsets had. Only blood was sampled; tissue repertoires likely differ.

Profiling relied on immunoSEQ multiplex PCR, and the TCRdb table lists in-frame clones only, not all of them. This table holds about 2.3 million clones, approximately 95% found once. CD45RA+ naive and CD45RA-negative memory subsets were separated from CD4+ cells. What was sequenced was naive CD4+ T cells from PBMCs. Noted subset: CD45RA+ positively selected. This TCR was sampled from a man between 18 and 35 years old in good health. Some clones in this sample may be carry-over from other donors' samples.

CDR3 in DNA: TGCGCCAGCAGTCAGACAGGGCCCCTAAATGGCTACACCTTC. This sequence encodes CASSQTGPLNGYTF. V is TRBV23-1 and J is TRBJ1-2; 7 bases line up with TRBD1. TRBV23-1 is designated an ORF whose function remains uncertain. CDR3 size: 14 residues. After removal of 3 bases from V and 6 bases from J, the junction contained 7 bases not matched to a gene.